The entry below gives a single T cell receptor beta chain sequence along with its context. Its antigen is unknown. A second PCR of about 7 to 12 cycles used a sample-barcoded 5' primer and a J-beta primer mix. Each CDR3 protein gets one entry after TCRdb re-called the 5' RACE reads with MiXCR. The sample comprises roughly 1,800,000 distinct CDR3 sequences, about 50% of which are singletons, and about 2.1% rests with the top ten. Trimming stripped 5 bases from V and 8 bases from J, with 15 bases between. The germline V gene has CDR1 MNHEY and CDR2 SMNVEV (reference sequence). This CDR3 contains 14 residues. The sample comes from a study of blood T cells in healthy people across ages. Study overall: For every two T cells, template switching captured about one barcoded beta molecule.

At least 5 micrograms of total RNA were extracted per sample. General study results and limits: Older age went with lower TCR beta diversity per million T cells, in a roughly linear way.

The chain recombines TRBV27 with TRBJ1-4, with a tentative D call TRBD1 (6 bases). Sequenced: blood. This clonotype was sampled from a woman in her 40s in good health. Here the CDR3 DNA reads TGTGCCAGCAGTCCAAGGACAGCGAGAGAAAAACTGTTTTTT. Translated: CASSPRTAREKLFF.